Following are 31 T cell receptor beta chains from one sample sequenced in a study of T cells in pancreatic ductal adenocarcinoma. The assay was immunoSEQ multiplex PCR, and TCRdb's table has in-frame clones only and misses some. This table has 11,000 or so clones, 75% to 90% appearing once. The selected patients with pancreatic ductal adenocarcinoma had surgery but no neoadjuvant therapy. The sequenced sample consisted of PBMCs. Source of these receptors: a human donor with pancreatic ductal adenocarcinoma.

V gene TRBV10-2 combines with J gene TRBJ2-5; 11 positions match TRBD2. The germline CDR1 and CDR2 sequences are WSHSY and SAAADI. This CDR3 is built from 16 residues. V lost 6 bases, J lost 5 bases, and 11 bases stayed unmatched. Here the CDR3 reads CASRDLRLAGPETQYF. The DNA for the CDR3 is TGCGCCAGCAGGGACCTCCGACTAGCGGGGCCGGAGACCCAGTACTTC.

The genes are TRBV10-3 and TRBJ1-1; D not resolved. The V and J ends lost 2 bases and 1 base respectively, with 11 bases between them. Germline CDR1 reads ENHRY; CDR2 reads SYGVKD. The CDR3 runs 15 residues. CDR3 nucleotide sequence: TGTGCCATCAGTGAGCGGGTGGAATCGAACACTGAAGCTTTCTTT. Its translation: CAISERVESNTEAFF.

This rearrangement joins TRBV5-8 to TRBJ2-3, with 8 bases identical to TRBD2. The CDR3 spans 18 residues. Looked up from germline, CDR1 is SGHTS and CDR2 is YDEGEE. The trim removed 0 bases at V and 0 bases at J, leaving 9 bases unmatched. The CDR3 sequence: CASSLVVFGGVSTDTQYF. The CDR3 bases are TGTGCCAGCAGCTTGGTTGTCTTCGGGGGGGTAAGCACAGATACGCAGTATTTT.

This rearrangement joins TRBV9 to TRBJ2-5; D perhaps matches TRBD2 (7 bases). The CDR3 covers 17 residues. Deletions cut 3 bases from V and 5 bases from J, with 23 bases between. The germline V gene has CDR1 SGDLS and CDR2 YYNGEE. This CDR3 reads CASSAGGRGGGWETQYF. DNA for the CDR3: TGTGCCAGCAGCGCCGGGGGGCGCGGGGGAGGTTGGGAGACCCAGTACTTC.

The rearrangement links TRBV5-5 to TRBJ2-7; D remains ambiguous. Germline V gives CDR1 SGHKS, CDR2 YYEKEE (reference sequence). Trimming shortened V by 8 bases and J by 5 bases, and 23 bases separated the two germline ends. The length of the CDR3 is 15 residues. The CDR3 sequence: CASRLSVLISNEQYF. For the CDR3, the DNA is TGTGCCAGTCGTCTGAGCGTCCTGATAAGCAACGAGCAGTACTTC.

The J gene is TRBJ2-3, the V gene TRBV25-1, with TRBD2 identical over 12 bases. The CDR3 runs to 14 residues. CDR1 is MGHDK and CDR2 is SYGVNS in the germline V gene. The trim removed 10 bases at V and 4 bases at J, leaving 6 bases unmatched. For the CDR3, the DNA is TGTGCCACTAGCGGGGGGGCCCGGGCAGATACGCAGTATTTT. Translated: CATSGGARADTQYF.

The chain couples TRBV6-5 to TRBJ1-1, with 7 positions matching TRBD1. V gave up 0 bases and J gave up 5 bases; unmatched junction bases: 6. The CDR3 covers 15 residues. The germline gives CDR1 MNHEY, CDR2 SVGAGI. DNA of the CDR3: TGTGCCAGCAGTTACTCTGGACAGGCATTAACTGAAGCTTTCTTT. It specifies CASSYSGQALTEAFF.

The chain joins TRBV18 to TRBJ2-5; D is unresolved. From germline, CDR1 is KGHSH and CDR2 LQKENI. The CDR3 is made up of 13 amino acids. Between the trimmed V and J ends, which lost 0 bases and 4 bases, there was a span of 6 bases. The CDR3: CASSPPQGETQYF. For the CDR3, the DNA is TGTGCCAGCTCACCACCGCAAGGAGAGACCCAGTACTTC.

V and J are TRBV9 and TRBJ2-1, with 7 bases aligning to TRBD2. Unmatched junction bases numbered 16, after V lost 4 bases and J lost 9 bases. Germline CDR1 reads SGDLS; CDR2 reads YYNGEE. CDR3 length: 16 residues. The CDR3 nucleotides read TGTGCCAGCAGCCTCACCTTCGCGGGAGTGGGGGGTGAGCAGTTCTTC. Its translation is CASSLTFAGVGGEQFF.

V usage is TRBV19 and J usage is TRBJ2-5; D is tentatively TRBD1 or TRBD2 (5 bases each). From germline, CDR1 is LNHDA and CDR2 SQIVND (reference sequence). The CDR3 extends over 11 amino acids. V was clipped by 9 bases and J by 4 bases, with 9 bases between them. The CDR3 reads CASTGGETQYF. Written as DNA, the CDR3 is TGTGCCAGCACAGGAGGAGAGACCCAGTACTTC.

The gene calls are TRBV4-3 and TRBJ2-1; no reliable D call. Trimming cost V 2 bases and J 15 bases, with 14 bases left between them. The CDR3 spans 12 residues. Germline CDR1 and CDR2: LGHNA and YSLEER. The CDR3 here is CASSQISSRLFF. CDR3 sequence (DNA): TGCGCCAGCAGCCAAATCAGCTCTAGGCTGTTCTTC.

This CDR3 is CASSLVASGGHQETQYF. CDR3 in DNA: TGTGCCAGCAGCTTAGTAGCTAGCGGGGGCCACCAAGAGACCCAGTACTTC. This chain connects TRBV7-6 to TRBJ2-5; TRBD2 matches at 10 bases. V shed 1 base and J 0 bases; nucleotides not matched to a gene: 5. Germline V gene lookup returns CDR1 SGHVS and CDR2 FNYEAQ. This CDR3 comprises 17 residues.

The chain carries TRBV30 and TRBJ2-2; weak D call: TRBD1 (6 bases). The CDR3 extends over 15 amino acids. The germline V gene has CDR1 GTSNPN and CDR2 SVGIG (reference sequence). V was pared by 3 bases and J by 4 bases, with 15 bases between. The CDR3 DNA is TGTGCCTGGAGCCACCTGGGGGCTCGCACCGGGGAGCTGTTTTTT. It encodes CAWSHLGARTGELFF.

This clone appeared once. The rearrangement links TRBV28 to TRBJ2-7; 9 bases match TRBD1. V dropped 4 bases and J dropped 2; count of bases not matched to a gene: 15. Germline lookup yields CDR1 MDHEN and CDR2 SYDVKM. The CDR3 extends over 18 amino acids. CDR3 bases: TGTGCCAGCAGTTCCGGGACAGGGTTCAAGGGCCCCCCCTACGAGCAGTACTTC. Amino acid sequence: CASSSGTGFKGPPYEQYF.

The chain joins TRBV27 to TRBJ1-6; 11 nucleotides align to TRBD1. The V and J ends lost 6 bases and 7 bases, in that order; junction bases with no gene match: 2. From germline, CDR1 is MNHEY and CDR2 SMNVEV (reference sequence). This CDR3 is built from 14 residues. CDR3 in amino acids: CASRGDRGNSPLHF. The CDR3 DNA sequence: TGTGCCAGCAGGGGGGACAGGGGGAATTCACCCCTCCACTTT.

The chain joins TRBV14 to TRBJ2-5; 7 bases align to TRBD2. Germline CDR1 SGHDN, CDR2 FVKESK. V shed 5 bases and J 5 bases; nucleotides not matched to a gene: 2. The CDR3 is 12 residues long. The CDR3 coding sequence is TGTGCCAGCAGCGTGGGGGGGGAGACCCAGTACTTC. Translation gives CASSVGGETQYF.

The chain recombines TRBV7-9 with TRBJ1-5; D unclear. Trimming stripped 5 bases from V and 7 bases from J, with 12 bases between. This CDR3 comprises 13 residues. CDR1 is SEHNR and CDR2 is FQNEAQ in the germline V gene (reference sequence). CDR3 nucleotides: TGTGCCAGCAGCCCATCCGGAGGCCAGCCCCAGCATTTT. Amino acids: CASSPSGGQPQHF.

This chain connects TRBV19 to TRBJ2-3; D is unresolved. Per germline, CDR1 LNHDA and CDR2 SQIVND (reference sequence). CDR3 size: 18 residues. Trimming left V 3 bases short and J 0 bases short, with 19 bases between. CDR3 residues: CASSIGPIQFSSTDTQYF. The CDR3 bases are TGTGCCAGTAGTATTGGACCCATCCAATTTTCTAGCACAGATACGCAGTATTTT.

This chain connects TRBV15 to TRBJ2-7, with TRBD1 matching over 9 bases. CDR3 length: 16 amino acids. Trimming cost V 4 bases and J 7 bases; bases outside gene matches: 14. In germline, CDR1 is LNHNV, CDR2 YYDKDF (reference sequence). The CDR3 DNA reads TGTGCCACCAGCAAGGGGGGCCGGGACAGGGAAAATGAGCAGTACTTC. Translated: CATSKGGRDRENEQYF.

This clone showed up just once. The chain joins TRBV10-2 to TRBJ2-1; 10 bases are shared with TRBD2. Germline trimming cut 6 bases from V and 10 bases from J; bases unmatched to any gene: 9. The germline V gene encodes CDR1 WSHSY and CDR2 SAAADI. This CDR3 has 14 residues. The CDR3 loop reads CASRSSGGRIEQFF. The CDR3, as DNA: TGCGCCAGCAGATCTAGCGGGGGCCGGATCGAGCAGTTCTTC.

This chain connects TRBV6-9 to TRBJ2-3; D uncertain. Per germline, CDR1 MNHGY and CDR2 SVAAGI. The CDR3 extends over 8 amino acids. In nucleotides, the CDR3 is TGTGCTCCAGATACGCAGTATTTT. Translated: CAPDTQYF.

V usage is TRBV18 and J usage is TRBJ2-2; 8 nucleotides match TRBD1. Germline values: CDR1 KGHSH, CDR2 LQKENI. The CDR3 covers 16 residues. Germline trimming cut 2 bases from V and 5 bases from J; bases unmatched to any gene: 7. This CDR3 is CASSPGQGGFTGELFF. Written as DNA, the CDR3 is TGTGCCAGCTCACCAGGACAGGGAGGATTTACCGGGGAGCTGTTTTTT.

The chain joins TRBV9 to TRBJ2-5; the match to TRBD2 covers 11 bases. The CDR3 is 16 residues long. Germline V lookup: CDR1 SGDLS, CDR2 YYNGEE. V shed 3 bases, J shed 7 bases, and the junction held 11 bases outside the gene matches. Here the CDR3 DNA reads TGTGCCAGCAGCGGTCTAGCGGGGGGCGAGGAGGGGACCCAGTACTTC. Translation gives CASSGLAGGEEGTQYF.

This clone has only one observation. The gene calls are TRBV18 and TRBJ2-2, with a tentative D call TRBD1 (6 bases). The CDR3 totals 14 residues. Trimming cost V 5 bases and J 4 bases, with 11 bases left between them. Germline V gene lookup returns CDR1 KGHSH and CDR2 LQKENI. In nucleotides, the CDR3 is TGTGCCAGCTCATCTCAGGGGAGCACCGGGGAGCTGTTTTTT. Translating gives CASSSQGSTGELFF.

This sequence joins TRBV6-1 and TRBJ1-5; D is possibly TRBD1 (5 bases). The CDR3 covers 13 residues. V lost 1 base to trimming and J lost 10 bases, with 11 bases between them. CDR1 and CDR2 from the germline V gene are MNHNS and SASEGT. The CDR3 region is CASSEGTQGPQHF. As DNA, the CDR3 is TGTGCCAGCAGTGAAGGAACTCAGGGCCCCCAGCATTTT.

V usage is TRBV5-1 and J usage is TRBJ1-2; D is perhaps TRBD1 (5 bases). V gave up 5 bases and J gave up 3 bases, with 17 bases separating them. This CDR3 is 15 amino acids long. Per germline, CDR1 SGHRS and CDR2 YFSETQ. CDR3 in DNA: TGCGCCAGCAGACCAAATATACTAGGGGACTATGGCTACACCTTC. Translation: CASRPNILGDYGYTF.

The CDR3 DNA is TGTGCCAGCAGCCCCGGACCCTACAATGAGCAGTTCTTC. This sequence encodes CASSPGPYNEQFF. The chain carries TRBV9 and TRBJ2-1; D call uncertain. V dropped 4 bases and J dropped 2 bases, with 7 bases sitting between them. The CDR3 contains 13 residues. Germline lookup yields CDR1 SGDLS and CDR2 YYNGEE.

The gene calls are TRBV7-9 and TRBJ1-2; 11 bases are a match to TRBD1. Germline loops: CDR1 SEHNR, CDR2 FQNEAQ (reference sequence). J was trimmed by 4 bases and V by 5 bases; bases with no gene match: 6. The CDR3 extends over 15 amino acids. CDR3: CASSGQGALIYGYTF. DNA for the CDR3: TGTGCCAGCAGCGGACAGGGGGCATTGATCTATGGCTACACCTTC.

This clone is a singleton in its sample. The junction departs from germline at one end; a sequencing error may be responsible. The gene calls are TRBV7-9 and TRBJ2-7; the D is unclear. The germline V gene encodes CDR1 SEHNR and CDR2 FQNEAQ (reference sequence). The CDR3 contains 11 residues. CDR3 sequence (DNA): TGTGCCAGCAGCACCTCCAACGAGCAGTACTTC. This translates into CASSTSNEQYF.

This clone was recorded once. The genes are TRBV10-3 and TRBJ2-2; 8 positions agree with TRBD1. J was trimmed by 3 bases and V by 10 bases; bases with no gene match: 7. Germline CDR1 reads ENHRY; CDR2 reads SYGVKD. This CDR3 has 14 residues. The CDR3 nucleotides are TGTGCCACCAAGACAGGGGCGGACACCGGGGAGCTGTTTTTT. Protein: CATKTGADTGELFF.

For this clone: Other DNA variants within this sample encode the same CDR3. V is TRBV7-2 and J is TRBJ2-5; 7 nucleotides match TRBD1. There are 14 residues in the CDR3. Trimming cost V 5 bases and J 2 bases; bases outside gene matches: 5. CDR1 is SGHTA and CDR2 is FQGNSA in the germline V gene. CDR3 protein: CASSPGQRQETQYF. CDR3 in DNA: TGTGCCAGCAGCCCGGGACAGCGTCAAGAGACCCAGTACTTC.